This T cell receptor beta chain was sequenced during a study of blood T cell repertoires in COVID-19. Repertoires were generated with immunoSEQ multiplex PCR, while TCRdb's copy carries only in-frame clones and drops some. The sample has over 120,000 clones, about 79% seen once. From germline, CDR1 is SGHNT and CDR2 YYREEE (reference sequence). The CDR3 length is 15 residues. Trimming took off 0 bases at V and 0 bases at J, with 6 bases between the two ends. The chain has TRBV5-4 and TRBJ2-2, with D unresolved. The sample taken for sequencing was PBMCs or T cells enriched from blood (not recorded which). The origin of this receptor is a man aged 50 or older who had recovered from COVID-19. The CDR3 loop reads CASSLGAPNTGELFF. The CDR3 DNA reads TGTGCCAGCAGCTTGGGGGCACCGAACACCGGGGAGCTGTTTTTT. Drawing the rest from reference TRBV5-4 and TRBJ2-2, the complete variable domain is ETGVTQSPTHLIKTRGQQVTLRCSSQSGHNTVSWYQQALGQGPQFIFQYYREEENGRGNFPPRFSGLQFPNYSSELNVNALELDDSALYLCASSLGAPNTGELFFGEGSRLTVL.